The clone carrying this T cell receptor (beta chain) was picked up one time. These data come from a study of blood T cell repertoires in COVID-19. Whole-study context: PBMCs, B-cell-depleted T cells, or T cells provided the cDNA or gDNA that made up the material.

CDR3 length: 13 amino acids. Germline values: CDR1 MNHEY, CDR2 SVGEGT. V was cut by 2 bases and J by 5 bases, with 7 bases left in between. Using immunoSEQ multiplex PCR, the repertoire was profiled, and TCRdb retains in-frame clones only, with some absent. The sample lists some 150,000 clones; about nine tenths were seen once. This chain connects TRBV6-2 or TRBV6-3 to TRBJ1-5; no definite D call. The sample comprised PBMCs or T cells enriched from blood (not recorded which). The receptor's source is a man aged 45-65 years who had recovered from COVID-19. The CDR3 is CASSYQYDQPQHF. CDR3 DNA sequence: TGTGCCAGCAGTTACCAGTACGATCAGCCCCAGCATTTT.